The 27 T cell receptor beta chains presented below share a single source sample, sequenced in a study of cytomegalovirus exposure and HLA in healthy donors. Libraries were prepared by immunoSEQ multiplex PCR; TCRdb keeps only in-frame clonotypes and omits some of them. The profile shows over 130,000 clones, around nine tenths of them singletons. Sequencing was done on a sample of PBMCs. These receptors originate from a man younger than 35 in good health and CMV-seropositive.

The V call is TRBV5-1, the J call TRBJ2-7, with 10 bases matching TRBD2. Germline CDR1 reads SGHRS; CDR2 reads YFSETQ. With 0 bases clipped from V and 2 bases from J, the junction kept 2 bases outside the gene matches. The CDR3 consists of 15 residues. CDR3 nucleotide sequence: TGCGCCAGCAGCTTGGAACTAGCGGGAACCTACGAGCAGTACTTC. It translates to CASSLELAGTYEQYF.

The V gene is TRBV29-1, the J gene TRBJ2-1, with 8 bases matching TRBD2. The CDR3 contains 14 residues. CDR1 is SQVTM, CDR2 ANQGSEA, per germline. Germline trimming cut 7 bases from V and 9 bases from J; bases unmatched to any gene: 14. For the CDR3, the DNA is TGCAGCGACATTAGCGGGGTTAACGGTGGTGAGCAGTTCTTC. It is translated as CSDISGVNGGEQFF.

J is TRBJ2-1 and V is TRBV19; 7 bases are shared with TRBD1. The germline gives CDR1 LNHDA, CDR2 SQIVND (reference sequence). The CDR3 spans 14 residues. The junction had 8 bases not matched to a gene; V was cut back by 3 bases and J by 9 bases. CDR3 protein: CASSIVIGGSEQFF. CDR3 DNA sequence: TGTGCCAGTAGTATTGTTATAGGGGGCTCTGAGCAGTTCTTC. The full variable domain, its missing parts supplied by reference TRBV19 and TRBJ2-1, is DGGITQSPKYLFRKEGQNVTLSCEQNLNHDAMYWYRQDPGQGLRLIYYSQIVNDFQKGDIAEGYSVSREKKESFPLTVTSAQKNPTAFYLCASSIVIGGSEQFFGPGTRLTVL.

The chain links TRBV5-5 to TRBJ2-7; 7 bases are shared with TRBD1. CDR1 is SGHKS, CDR2 YYEKEE, per germline (reference sequence). V shed 2 bases and J 5 bases; nucleotides not matched to a gene: 13. The CDR3 extends over 16 amino acids. CDR3 region: CASSFGGDREIHEQYF. As DNA, the CDR3 is TGTGCCAGCAGCTTTGGCGGAGACAGGGAAATCCACGAGCAGTACTTC.

This chain joins TRBV5-8 and TRBJ2-5; 12 bases agree with TRBD2. V lost 4 bases to trimming and J lost 4 bases; unmatched junction nucleotides: 5. Germline values: CDR1 SGHTS, CDR2 YDEGEE. The CDR3 totals 15 residues. DNA for the CDR3: TGTGCCAGCAGCGTGACTAGCGGGGGTCGAGAGACCCAGTACTTC. Protein product: CASSVTSGGRETQYF.

The J gene is TRBJ2-6, the V gene TRBV27, with 11 bases identical to TRBD1. CDR3 length: 19 residues. The trim removed 2 bases at V and 3 bases at J, leaving 9 bases unmatched. Germline CDR1 is MNHEY and CDR2 is SMNVEV (reference sequence). CDR3 sequence: CASSLGWGQGVSGANVLTF. CDR3 in DNA: TGTGCCAGCAGTTTAGGATGGGGACAGGGGGTAAGTGGGGCCAACGTCCTGACTTTC.

This chain joins TRBV25-1 and TRBJ2-7; TRBD1 might be the D (5 bases). The germline V gene has CDR1 MGHDK and CDR2 SYGVNS. This CDR3 is 12 amino acids long. Trimming removed 3 bases from V and 6 bases from J, with 9 bases in between. The CDR3 DNA is TGTGCCAGCAGTGACTCAGGGTTCGAGCAGTACTTC. It encodes CASSDSGFEQYF.

The J gene is TRBJ2-1, the V gene TRBV6-4, with 9 bases matching TRBD1. With V trimmed by 2 bases and J by 9 bases, 8 bases remained unmatched. This CDR3 has 15 residues. Germline loops: CDR1 MRHNA, CDR2 SNTAGT. CDR3 amino acids: CASSDTGQGHSEQFF. CDR3 nucleotides: TGTGCCAGCAGTGACACGGGACAGGGACATTCTGAGCAGTTCTTC.

With respect to this clone: At the DNA level, this CDR3 is encoded by other sequences in the same sample as well. The chain uses TRBV9 and TRBJ2-1, with TRBD2 identical over 8 bases. The V gene's germline CDR1 is SGDLS and CDR2 YYNGEE. V shed 3 bases and J 4 bases; nucleotides not matched to a gene: 6. This CDR3 contains 15 residues. This chain's CDR3 is CASSASGSSYNEQFF. The CDR3 DNA reads TGTGCCAGCAGCGCCAGCGGGAGTAGTTACAATGAGCAGTTCTTC.

This clone has a count of ten or more. The V gene is TRBV18, the J gene TRBJ1-1; 8 bases line up with TRBD1. The germline gives CDR1 KGHSH, CDR2 LQKENI. V shed 4 bases, J shed 7 bases, and the junction held 14 bases outside the gene matches. The CDR3 is made up of 16 amino acids. The CDR3 region is CASSLYLSGGGGEAFF. CDR3 nucleotide sequence: TGTGCCAGCTCACTCTACCTCTCAGGGGGCGGCGGTGAAGCTTTCTTT.

V usage is TRBV7-2 and J usage is TRBJ1-4; D is unresolved. CDR3 length: 17 residues. The V end was cut by 2 bases, the J end by 0 bases, with 13 bases between. CDR1 and CDR2 from the germline V gene are SGHTA and FQGNSA. The CDR3 DNA follows: TGTGCCAGCAGCTTAAGACACGGTCTTGCAACTAATGAAAAACTGTTTTTT. This encodes CASSLRHGLATNEKLFF.

V is TRBV6-5 and J is TRBJ2-3; 10 nucleotides match TRBD2. J was trimmed by 5 bases and V by 0 bases; bases with no gene match: 2. This CDR3 is 15 amino acids long. From germline, CDR1 is MNHEY and CDR2 SVGAGI. In DNA form, the CDR3 reads TGTGCCAGCAGTTACTCGGCTAGCGGGGGAGATACGCAGTATTTT. This sequence encodes CASSYSASGGDTQYF.

The chain carries TRBV10-3 and TRBJ2-7, with D perhaps matching TRBD2 (6 bases). The V end lost 7 bases, the J end lost 2 bases, and 18 bases lay between the germline ends. CDR1 and CDR2 from the germline V gene are ENHRY and SYGVKD. The CDR3 has 15 residues. CDR3 sequence (DNA): TGTGCCATCATGGGCGGGGATTCCCCGCCCTACGAGCAGTACTTC. This sequence encodes CAIMGGDSPPYEQYF.

The chain carries TRBV27 and TRBJ2-7; 7 positions agree with TRBD1. The trim removed 6 bases at V and 3 bases at J, leaving 5 bases unmatched. This CDR3 region has 13 residues. CDR1 MNHEY and CDR2 SMNVEV come from the germline V gene (reference sequence). CDR3 sequence: CASSLDRRYEQYF. For the CDR3, the DNA is TGTGCCAGCAGCCTGGACAGGCGCTACGAGCAGTACTTC.

The J gene is TRBJ1-1, the V gene TRBV5-1; D might be TRBD1 (6 bases). CDR3 length equals 14 residues. Germline CDR1 and CDR2: SGHRS and YFSETQ. The V and J ends lost 4 bases and 3 bases respectively, with 13 bases between them. CDR3 coding DNA: TGCGCCAGCAGCCATACAGGGTTGGACACTGAAGCTTTCTTT. It encodes CASSHTGLDTEAFF. Combining the CDR3 with reference TRBV5-1 and TRBJ1-1 gives the whole variable domain KAGVTQTPRYLIKTRGQQVTLSCSPISGHRSVSWYQQTPGQGLQFLFEYFSETQRNKGNFPGRFSGRQFSNSRSEMNVSTLELGDSALYLCASSHTGLDTEAFFGQGTRLTVV.

The rearrangement links TRBV6-1 to TRBJ1-5; D is unclear. V shed 7 bases and J shed 7 bases, with 14 bases lying between them. In germline, CDR1 is MNHNS, CDR2 SASEGT. This CDR3 is 13 amino acids long. CDR3 sequence reads: CASTSRTEQPQHF. DNA of the CDR3: TGTGCCAGCACCTCGAGAACAGAGCAGCCCCAGCATTTT.

V and J are TRBV9 and TRBJ2-3, with TRBD2 matching 9 bases. The CDR3 spans 17 residues. Trimming took 3 bases from V and 2 from J; bases not matched to a gene: 10. Germline V gives CDR1 SGDLS, CDR2 YYNGEE. CDR3 amino acids: CASSERSGSWYTDTQYF. The CDR3 nucleotides are TGTGCCAGCAGCGAGCGTAGCGGGAGCTGGTACACAGATACGCAGTATTTT.

The genes are TRBV5-1 and TRBJ2-1; TRBD2 matches 7 bases. Trimming cost V 0 bases and J 0 bases; bases outside gene matches: 3. Germline V CDR1 and CDR2: SGHRS, YFSETQ. The CDR3 has 16 amino acids. The CDR3 DNA reads as TGCGCCAGCAGCTTGGGACTAGCCAGCTCCTACAATGAGCAGTTCTTC. It encodes CASSLGLASSYNEQFF.

The V and J genes are TRBV10-1 and TRBJ2-2, with 14 bases lining up with TRBD2. This CDR3 has 17 residues. CDR1 is WNHNN, CDR2 SYGVQD, per germline (reference sequence). With V trimmed by 5 bases and J by 5 bases, 7 bases remained unmatched. The CDR3 spells CASSSGLAGVGTGELFF. DNA for the CDR3: TGCGCCAGCAGTTCGGGACTAGCGGGAGTTGGGACCGGGGAGCTGTTTTTT.

The chain uses TRBV7-8 and TRBJ2-5, with 7 bases matching TRBD2. CDR3 length: 18 amino acids. Trimming cost V 5 bases and J 1 base; bases outside gene matches: 16. Germline CDR1 SGHVS, CDR2 FQNEAQ. As DNA, the CDR3 is TGTGCCAGCAGCCCCATCGGGGGAGGGCCACGGCCCCAAGAGACCCAGTACTTC. This sequence encodes CASSPIGGGPRPQETQYF.

The genes are TRBV5-1 and TRBJ2-7; the D gene is possibly TRBD1 (6 bases). Per the germline V gene, CDR1 is SGHRS and CDR2 is YFSETQ. V was shortened by 4 bases and J by 1 base, with 18 bases between the two germline ends. CDR3 length: 16 amino acids. DNA of the CDR3: TGCGCCAGCAGCCCTCCTAACAGGGTTAGTTCCTACGAGCAGTACTTC. Translation: CASSPPNRVSSYEQYF.

V usage is TRBV14 and J usage is TRBJ1-2, with 7 bases identical to TRBD1. This CDR3 has 16 amino acids. With 4 bases clipped from V and 5 bases from J, the junction kept 13 bases outside the gene matches. The germline CDR1 and CDR2 sequences are SGHDN and FVKESK. CDR3 protein: CASSPSVRDRTYGYTF. CDR3 coding DNA: TGTGCCAGCAGCCCCTCGGTACGGGACAGAACATATGGCTACACCTTC. Complete variable domain (other parts from reference TRBV14 and TRBJ1-2): EAGVTQFPSHSVIEKGQTVTLRCDPISGHDNLYWYRRVMGKEIKFLLHFVKESKQDESGMPNNRFLAERTGGTYSTLKVQPAELEDSGVYFCASSPSVRDRTYGYTFGSGTRLTVV.

The rearrangement joins TRBV27 to TRBJ2-1; TRBD2 might be the D (5 bases). In germline, CDR1 is MNHEY, CDR2 SMNVEV (reference sequence). V lost 4 bases to trimming and J lost 5 bases, with 15 bases between them. CDR3 length equals 15 residues. CDR3 in amino acids: CASSSLSGFHNEQFF. CDR3 DNA: TGTGCCAGCAGTTCCCTCTCGGGATTCCACAATGAGCAGTTCTTC.

This chain joins TRBV27 and TRBJ1-3; TRBD1 might be the D (6 bases). This CDR3 has 16 residues. With 6 bases removed from V and 3 bases from J, the gap between germline ends came to 18 bases. Looked up from germline, CDR1 is MNHEY and CDR2 is SMNVEV (reference sequence). CDR3 amino acids: CASSPSGGAIGNTIYF. The CDR3 DNA reads TGTGCCAGCAGCCCCTCGGGGGGGGCCATTGGAAACACCATATATTTT.

Of note for this clone: Other DNA sequences in this sample translate to the same CDR3. The V gene is TRBV5-1, the J gene TRBJ2-7; 7 bases align to TRBD1. The germline V gene has CDR1 SGHRS and CDR2 YFSETQ. There are 13 residues in the CDR3. The V segment lost 5 bases and the J segment 3 bases; nucleotides outside the gene matches: 5. CDR3 sequence: CASSPGQSYEQYF. The DNA of the CDR3 is TGCGCCAGCAGTCCGGGACAGAGCTACGAGCAGTACTTC.

This clone was found once. V and J are TRBV19 and TRBJ2-1; D gene ambiguous. The germline V gene has CDR1 LNHDA and CDR2 SQIVND (reference sequence). CDR3 size: 13 residues. V lost 5 bases to trimming and J lost 7 bases, with 12 bases between them. This CDR3 reads CASSVTPGNEQFF. Written as DNA, the CDR3 is TGTGCCAGTAGTGTAACTCCCGGGAATGAGCAGTTCTTC.

The gene calls are TRBV29-1 and TRBJ1-5, with a weak D call TRBD1 (6 bases). Germline assignment: CDR1 SQVTM and CDR2 ANQGSEA. V lost 1 base and J lost 6, with 16 bases in between. The CDR3 covers 15 residues. For the CDR3, the DNA is TGCAGCGTTGAAGTGTCCCCAGGGGCGGGTCAGCCCCAGCATTTT. Amino acid sequence: CSVEVSPGAGQPQHF.